Listed here are 13 T cell receptor beta chains from one sample, sequenced in a study of T cells in Graves' hyperthyroidism and ophthalmopathy. RNA transcripts yielded amplified TCR beta CDR3 regions. HTBI primers were employed in a first-round RT-PCR of the TCR CDR3. TCRdb analysed the multiplex PCR reads with MiXCR anew, one entry per CDR3 protein. The sample lists hundreds of thousands of distinct CDR3 sequences; over 15% were seen once. Sample: blood. These TCRs come from a woman under 30 with Graves' hyperthyroidism.

This clonotype has a count of ten or more. The CDR3 protein is CASSPRTGANVLTF. DNA of the CDR3: TGTGCCAGCAGTCCGAGGACTGGGGCCAACGTCCTGACTTTC. The V gene is TRBV2, the J gene TRBJ2-6; D is unclear. The CDR3 runs 14 residues. CDR1 is SNHLY, CDR2 FYNNEI, per germline. Between the trimmed V and J ends, which lost 5 bases and 2 bases, there was a span of 7 bases.

The chain is built from TRBV5-4 and TRBJ2-5, with 12 positions matching TRBD2. Trimming took 4 bases from V and 7 from J; bases not matched to a gene: 11. CDR1 and CDR2 (germline): SGHNT, YYREEE (reference sequence). CDR3 length: 16 residues. CDR3 sequence reads: CASSTYPSGGEGTQYF. CDR3 coding DNA: TGTGCCAGCAGCACCTATCCTAGCGGGGGGGAAGGGACCCAGTACTTC.

The gene calls are TRBV20-1 and TRBJ2-7, with D unresolved. Trimming took off 7 bases at V and 4 bases at J, with 17 bases between the two ends. In germline, CDR1 is DFQATT, CDR2 SNEGSKA (reference sequence). The CDR3 length is 13 residues. DNA for the CDR3: TGCAGTGTTTCGGACGGTTCAGCTTACGAGCAGTACTTC. Its translation is CSVSDGSAYEQYF.

The sample holds many counts of this clonotype. This chain links TRBV6-5 with TRBJ1-1; D perhaps matches TRBD1 (6 bases). Germline V gene sequence: CDR1 MNHEY, CDR2 SVGAGI. The length of the CDR3 is 14 residues. The ends were cut back, 2 bases at V and 3 bases at J, with 10 bases in the middle. Written as DNA, the CDR3 is TGTGCCAGCAGTTACCCACAGGGCGACACTGAAGCTTTCTTT. This encodes CASSYPQGDTEAFF.

Ten or more counts support this clonotype. The chain employs TRBV28 and TRBJ2-3; the D gene could be TRBD1 or TRBD2 (5 bases each). V gave up 11 bases and J gave up 1 base, with 19 bases separating them. Germline values: CDR1 MDHEN, CDR2 SYDVKM. This CDR3 contains 15 residues. This CDR3 is CAWGALGSGTDTQYF. For the CDR3, the DNA is TGTGCCTGGGGCGCCCTGGGTAGCGGCACAGATACGCAGTATTTT.

This clonotype was observed a few times. The chain carries TRBV6-5 and TRBJ2-5; 8 nucleotides agree with TRBD2. This CDR3 contains 17 residues. The J segment lost 4 bases and the V segment lost 0 bases, leaving 10 bases of the junction unmatched. The germline V gene encodes CDR1 MNHEY and CDR2 SVGAGI. The CDR3 DNA reads TGTGCCAGCAGTTACTCCTTAGCGGGAAGGGGAGGAGAGACCCAGTACTTC. Its protein is CASSYSLAGRGGETQYF.

The V and J genes are TRBV5-6 and TRBJ2-5, with a tentative D call TRBD1 (6 bases). The V end was cut by 2 bases, the J end by 14 bases, with 19 bases between. The germline V gene encodes CDR1 SGHDT and CDR2 YYEEEE. CDR3 length equals 13 residues. This CDR3 reads CASSLSTGAHPYF. The CDR3 coding sequence is TGTGCCAGCAGCTTATCGACAGGCGCTCACCCATACTTC.

This clonotype was found a few times. This chain joins TRBV6-5 and TRBJ2-2, with D tentatively TRBD1 (6 bases). The CDR3 sequence is 16 residues long. CDR1 is MNHEY and CDR2 is SVGAGI in the germline V gene. Trimming removed 2 bases from V and 3 bases from J, with 13 bases in between. The CDR3 region is CASSYQRTAYTGELFF. Here the CDR3 DNA reads TGTGCCAGCAGTTACCAACGGACAGCCTACACCGGGGAGCTGTTTTTT.

The genes are TRBV6-2 or TRBV6-3 and TRBJ1-2; perhaps TRBD1 as D (6 bases). This CDR3 has 14 residues. The ends were cut back, 2 bases at V and 4 bases at J, with 11 bases in the middle. Germline CDR1 is MNHEY and CDR2 is SVGEGT. The CDR3 spells CASSYRRGGYGYTF. The CDR3, as DNA: TGTGCCAGCAGTTACCGCAGGGGCGGCTATGGCTACACCTTC.

This clonotype was counted a few times. This chain joins TRBV29-1 and TRBJ2-2, with 7 bases lining up with TRBD2. This CDR3 has 14 residues. The junction had 8 bases not matched to a gene; V was cut back by 3 bases and J by 7 bases. CDR1 is SQVTM and CDR2 is ANQGSEA in the germline V gene. Here the CDR3 reads CSVEEGGLVGELFF. The CDR3 coding sequence is TGCAGCGTTGAGGAGGGAGGACTAGTCGGGGAGCTGTTTTTT.

The chain is built from TRBV5-1 and TRBJ2-5, with a tentative D call TRBD2 (6 bases). V was shortened by 2 bases and J by 3 bases, with 11 bases between the two germline ends. Germline V gene sequence: CDR1 SGHRS, CDR2 YFSETQ. This CDR3 is built from 14 residues. Here the CDR3 DNA reads TGCGCCAGCAGCTTAGACGGGGGTAAAGAGACCCAGTACTTC. Translated, it gives CASSLDGGKETQYF.

Only a few counts were recorded for this clonotype. This rearrangement joins TRBV27 to TRBJ2-7; TRBD2 aligns across 7 bases. With V trimmed by 5 bases and J by 0 bases, 7 bases remained unmatched. Germline V CDR1 and CDR2: MNHEY, SMNVEV (reference sequence). The CDR3 covers 15 residues. The CDR3 DNA follows: TGTGCCAGCAGTACGGAGCGGGGAAGCTCCTACGAGCAGTACTTC. Translating gives CASSTERGSSYEQYF.

Ten or more counts support this clonotype. This chain links TRBV6-1 with TRBJ2-7; 11 bases are shared with TRBD2. This CDR3 comprises 13 residues. From germline, CDR1 is MNHNS and CDR2 SASEGT. V trimming: 6 bases; J trimming: 6 bases; junction bases outside the gene matches: 4. CDR3: CASRLAGEGEQYF. For the CDR3, the DNA is TGTGCCAGCAGACTAGCGGGAGAAGGCGAGCAGTACTTC.